These T cell receptor beta chains were read from a single sample in a study of regulatory T cells in long-lasting Graves disease. TCRdb passed the multiplex PCR reads through MiXCR, listing each CDR3 protein once. The sample includes 350,000 to 400,000 distinct CDR3 sequences, 15% to 17% of them seen just once. The specimen was peripheral blood mononuclear cells (PBMCs), collected at new diagnosis, from a patient treated with antithyroid drugs. These receptors all come from a female donor with Graves disease. The CDR3 runs from the conserved cysteine through the conserved F or W. Each record gives: J gene, V gene, D gene, clone size, CDR3 protein, CDR3 DNA. D genes are given only for firm matches. Clone size is given for some rows only: seen once, a few or many times, or a class if the clone is expanded.

TRBJ1-1,TRBV19,TRBD1,NA,CASSIDLTGGNTEAFF,TGTGCCAGTAGTATAGATCTCACAGGGGGCAACACTGAAGCTTTCTTT
TRBJ2-3,TRBV5-1,NA,NA,CASTSKASSTDTQYF,TGCGCCAGCACCTCGAAGGCATCTAGCACAGATACGCAGTATTTT
TRBJ2-5,TRBV18,TRBD2,NA,CASSPSGGMETQYF,TGTGCCAGCTCACCTAGCGGGGGTATGGAGACCCAGTACTTC
TRBJ2-1,TRBV20-1,NA,many,CSAVPAEQFF,TGCAGTGCAGTTCCGGCTGAGCAGTTCTTC
TRBJ1-5,TRBV7-6,NA,many,CASSPLGVDQPQHF,TGTGCCAGCAGCCCCCTGGGGGTTGATCAGCCCCAGCATTTT
TRBJ2-1,TRBV6-1,NA,many,CASSVPGAVEQFF,TGTGCCAGCAGTGTCCCTGGAGCAGTTGAGCAGTTCTTC
TRBJ2-4,TRBV6-5,TRBD1,NA,CASSYAIGQAIENIQYF,TGTGCCAGCAGTTACGCCATTGGACAGGCGATAGAAAACATTCAGTACTTC
TRBJ2-4,TRBV2,NA,NA,CASRPGYNEQYF,TGTGCCAGCCGTCCTGGATACAATGAGCAGTACTTC
TRBJ2-1,TRBV5-1,TRBD2,many,CASSLRLADSYNEQFF,TGCGCCAGCAGCTTGAGGCTAGCGGACTCCTACAATGAGCAGTTCTTC
TRBJ2-1,TRBV7-2,TRBD2,many,CASRQTSGRGDEQFF,TGTGCCAGCAGACAAACTAGCGGGAGGGGAGATGAGCAGTTCTTC
TRBJ1-1,TRBV30,NA,many,CAWRRGDTLDTEAFF,TGTGCCTGGAGAAGGGGGGACACACTAGACACTGAAGCTTTCTTT